One and the same sample provided the 32 T cell receptor beta chains below, sequenced in a study of T-cell memory formation after mild COVID-19. Using its own MiXCR run on the 5' RACE reads, TCRdb lists one record per CDR3 protein. The sample comprises about half a million distinct CDR3 sequences, about 20% of which are singletons, and more than 9% rests with the top ten. Sequenced: PBMCs or a T cell subset sorted from them (not recorded which). These receptors all come from an adult woman who had mild COVID-19 (a few samples of this study predate the infection). Cell type and time point are not known.

There are many counts of this clonotype. The CDR3 region has the DNA TGTGCCAGCAGTTCGTTGACAGGGGGCACCTCCTACGAGCAGTACTTC. It codes for CASSSLTGGTSYEQYF. This chain connects TRBV6-5 to TRBJ2-7; the match to TRBD1 covers 10 bases. The CDR3 runs 16 residues. Germline V gene lookup returns CDR1 MNHEY and CDR2 SVGAGI. Germline trimming cut 4 bases from V and 0 bases from J; bases unmatched to any gene: 6.

This clonotype was seen a few times. The rearrangement uses TRBV7-2 and TRBJ2-3, with 7 positions matching TRBD1. CDR3 length equals 15 residues. Germline-derived CDR1 and CDR2 are SGHTA and FQGNSA. The ends lost 1 base at V and 5 bases at J; junction bases unmatched: 6. CDR3: CASSLGTGPRDTQYF. CDR3 nucleotides: TGTGCCAGCAGCTTAGGGACAGGTCCCCGAGATACGCAGTATTTT. Variable domain in full (rest from reference TRBV7-2 and TRBJ2-3): GAGVSQSPSNKVTEKGKDVELRCDPISGHTALYWYRQSLGQGLEFLIYFQGNSAPDKSGLPSDRFSAERTGGSVSTLTIQRTQQEDSAVYLCASSLGTGPRDTQYFGPGTRLTVL.

This clonotype was counted a few times. V and J are TRBV12-3 or TRBV12-4 and TRBJ2-5; no definite D call. CDR3 length: 12 amino acids. V lost 6 bases, J lost 7 bases, and 12 bases lay in between. Here the CDR3 DNA reads TGTGCCAGCAGGCTAGGGTTCGGGACCCAGTACTTC. This gives the protein CASRLGFGTQYF.

CDR3 amino acids: CSARARGSTDTQYF. In DNA, the CDR3 is TGCAGTGCTAGAGCTCGGGGGAGCACAGATACGCAGTATTTT. The chain joins TRBV20-1 to TRBJ2-3, with a possible D match to TRBD2 (6 bases). Germline V lookup: CDR1 DFQATT, CDR2 SNEGSKA (reference sequence). The CDR3 is 14 amino acids. V was cut by 1 base and J by 0 bases, with 8 bases left in between.

This rearrangement joins TRBV7-6 to TRBJ2-1; possible D gene TRBD2, 6 bases. The CDR3 contains 20 residues. The germline CDR1 and CDR2 sequences are SGHVS and FNYEAQ. V lost 1 base to trimming and J lost 0 bases, with 22 bases between them. CDR3 sequence reads: CASSLGVPGEYPSSYNEQFF. Here the CDR3 DNA reads TGTGCCAGCAGCTTAGGTGTGCCGGGGGAATACCCTAGCTCCTACAATGAGCAGTTCTTC.

This clonotype was counted a few times. V is TRBV11-1 and J is TRBJ2-4, with a weak D call TRBD2 (5 bases). The CDR3 spans 15 residues. The germline V and J ends were trimmed by 3 bases and 8 bases, with 17 bases remaining between them. Germline V gene lookup returns CDR1 SGHAT and CDR2 FQDESV (reference sequence). In DNA form, the CDR3 reads TGTGCCAGCAGCTTGCGTCGGGGTAAAGATGACATTCAGTACTTC. Translation gives CASSLRRGKDDIQYF.

This clonotype was recorded at least ten times. This chain uses TRBV12-3 or TRBV12-4 with TRBJ2-5; 11 bases agree with TRBD2. The CDR3 totals 18 residues. The junction had 8 bases not matched to a gene; V was cut back by 0 bases and J by 2 bases. CDR3 amino acids: CASSLAQLAGGSQETQYF. The CDR3 DNA sequence: TGTGCCAGCAGTTTAGCCCAATTAGCGGGAGGGTCTCAAGAGACCCAGTACTTC.

The chain carries TRBV29-1 and TRBJ2-3; D ambiguous. Trimming shortened V by 2 bases and J by 3 bases, and 9 bases separated the two germline ends. The CDR3 is 13 amino acids. Germline V gene lookup returns CDR1 SQVTM and CDR2 ANQGSEA. The CDR3 nucleotides read TGCAGCGTTGAATCGGGCGCGACAGATACGCAGTATTTT. Translation: CSVESGATDTQYF.

This clonotype was counted only a few times. The J gene is TRBJ2-2, the V gene TRBV25-1; maybe TRBD1 (6 bases). This CDR3 is built from 17 residues. Trimming stripped 1 base from V and 4 bases from J, with 16 bases between. From germline, CDR1 is MGHDK and CDR2 SYGVNS. The CDR3 DNA sequence: TGTGCCAGCAGTGAATTTCTACAGGGATCGTTCACCGGGGAGCTGTTTTTT. Amino acid sequence: CASSEFLQGSFTGELFF. The full variable domain, completed using reference TRBV25-1 and TRBJ2-2, is EADIYQTPRYLVIGTGKKITLECSQTMGHDKMYWYQQDPGMELHLIHYSYGVNSTEKGDLSSESTVSRIRTEHFPLTLESARPSHTSQYLCASSEFLQGSFTGELFFGEGSRLTVL.

The chain couples TRBV29-1 to TRBJ1-2; maybe TRBD1 (5 bases). V was cut by 8 bases and J by 2 bases, with 9 bases left in between. The CDR3 is 11 residues long. Germline values: CDR1 SQVTM, CDR2 ANQGSEA. The CDR3 region has the DNA TGCAGCTCCAGGGTAAACTATGGCTACACCTTC. It translates to CSSRVNYGYTF.

The rearrangement joins TRBV7-3 to TRBJ2-1; maybe TRBD2 (5 bases). CDR3 size: 15 residues. Germline CDR1 and CDR2: SGHTA and FQGTGA. V was clipped by 5 bases and J by 7 bases, with 18 bases between them. The CDR3 DNA reads TGTGCCAGCAGCCCCGAAGCCGGGGAGTGGAATGAGCAGTTCTTC. It encodes CASSPEAGEWNEQFF.

The chain links TRBV6-5 to TRBJ1-2; 9 bases match TRBD1. V trimming: 2 bases; J trimming: 2 bases; junction bases outside the gene matches: 0. This CDR3 has 14 residues. The germline gives CDR1 MNHEY, CDR2 SVGAGI. The DNA for the CDR3 is TGTGCCAGCAGTTACGGACAGGGGAACTATGGCTACACCTTC. Translation gives CASSYGQGNYGYTF.

The chain couples TRBV5-1 to TRBJ1-3, with 7 bases lining up with TRBD1. V was pared by 4 bases and J by 1 base, with 8 bases of the junction left unmatched. Per the germline V gene, CDR1 is SGHRS and CDR2 is YFSETQ. The length of the CDR3 is 16 residues. The CDR3 loop is CASSADRVHSGNTIYF. In DNA form, the CDR3 reads TGCGCCAGCAGCGCCGACAGGGTTCATTCTGGAAACACCATATATTTT.

This clonotype was detected only a few times. V is TRBV5-4 and J is TRBJ2-3; D may be TRBD2 (5 bases). Germline lookup yields CDR1 SGHNT and CDR2 YYREEE (reference sequence). The CDR3 has 16 residues. V was trimmed by 1 base and J by 6 bases, leaving 18 bases between them. The CDR3 is CASSLSLAYKADTQYF. CDR3 DNA: TGTGCCAGCAGCTTGTCCCTAGCATATAAGGCCGATACGCAGTATTTT.

This clonotype was counted between two and nine times. The gene calls are TRBV6-1 and TRBJ1-2; no definite D call. The CDR3 totals 13 residues. The V end lost 7 bases, the J end lost 6 bases, and 15 bases lay between the germline ends. Germline CDR1 MNHNS, CDR2 SASEGT. The DNA of the CDR3 is TGTGCCAGCATCAAATGGGGTTCGGATGGCTACACCTTC. It yields the protein CASIKWGSDGYTF.

The gene calls are TRBV27 and TRBJ2-1; tentative D call: TRBD1 (5 bases). This CDR3 spans 11 amino acids. Germline V gives CDR1 MNHEY, CDR2 SMNVEV (reference sequence). Trimming stripped 5 bases from V and 9 bases from J, with 8 bases between. The CDR3 here is CASSLRGEQFF. For the CDR3, the DNA is TGTGCCAGCAGTCTAAGGGGTGAGCAGTTCTTC.

This chain uses TRBV6-2 or TRBV6-3 with TRBJ2-1; D is possibly TRBD1 (5 bases). This CDR3 is 15 amino acids long. Per the germline V gene, CDR1 is MNHEY and CDR2 is SVGEGT. The germline V and J ends were trimmed by 2 bases and 0 bases, with 8 bases remaining between them. CDR3 loop: CASSYVGLSYNEQFF. CDR3 sequence (DNA): TGTGCCAGCAGTTACGTGGGGCTCTCCTACAATGAGCAGTTCTTC.

The genes are TRBV5-5 and TRBJ2-1; D not certain. V gave up 0 bases and J gave up 0 bases, with 10 bases separating them. Germline V gene lookup returns CDR1 SGHKS and CDR2 YYEKEE (reference sequence). There are 16 residues in the CDR3. Here the CDR3 DNA reads TGTGCCAGCAGCTTGGGACACTCGAGCTCCTACAATGAGCAGTTCTTC. It yields the protein CASSLGHSSSYNEQFF.

The table lists this clonotype with a few counts. The chain joins TRBV29-1 to TRBJ2-5; 8 bases align to TRBD1. The CDR3 runs to 13 residues. The V gene end was trimmed by 6 bases and the J gene end by 5 bases; junction bases not matched to a gene: 8. CDR1 SQVTM and CDR2 ANQGSEA come from the germline V gene. CDR3 amino acids: CSVATGGMETQYF. Here the CDR3 DNA reads TGCAGCGTCGCCACAGGGGGTATGGAGACCCAGTACTTC.

This clonotype has a handful of counts. V usage is TRBV18 and J usage is TRBJ2-1; 9 nucleotides agree with TRBD2. J lost 9 bases, V lost 3 bases, and 9 bases had no gene match. CDR1 KGHSH and CDR2 LQKENI come from the germline V gene. This CDR3 contains 15 residues. The chain's CDR3 is CASSPGSLAGLEQFF. The CDR3, as DNA: TGTGCCAGCTCACCTGGATCTCTAGCGGGACTTGAGCAGTTCTTC.

This clonotype was observed a handful of times. The V and J genes are TRBV2 and TRBJ1-1, with D uncertain. CDR1 SNHLY and CDR2 FYNNEI come from the germline V gene. This CDR3 has 11 amino acids. Trimming removed 8 bases from V and 3 bases from J, with 7 bases in between. CDR3: CASHGYTEAFF. CDR3 bases: TGTGCCAGCCATGGGTACACTGAAGCTTTCTTT. Full variable domain (outside the CDR3, taken from reference TRBV2 and TRBJ1-1): EPEVTQTPSHQVTQMGQEVILRCVPISNHLYFYWYRQILGQKVEFLVSFYNNEISEKSEIFDDQFSVERPDGSNFTLKIRSTKLEDSAMYFCASHGYTEAFFGQGTRLTVV.

In its sample, this clonotype was seen a few times. V and J are TRBV3-1 and TRBJ1-4, with D perhaps TRBD1 (5 bases). The CDR3 consists of 15 residues. Trimming took off 3 bases at V and 2 bases at J, with 10 bases between the two ends. Germline loops: CDR1 LGHDT, CDR2 YNNKEL (reference sequence). Here the CDR3 reads CASSQKGSTNEKLFF. In DNA form, the CDR3 reads TGTGCCAGCAGCCAGAAGGGGAGCACTAATGAAAAACTGTTTTTT.

This clonotype was seen a handful of times. This chain uses TRBV6-6 with TRBJ2-5; perhaps TRBD2 as D (6 bases). Trimming cost V 7 bases and J 2 bases, with 11 bases left between them. Germline values: CDR1 MNHNY, CDR2 SVGAGI (reference sequence). The CDR3 contains 13 residues. CDR3 DNA sequence: TGTGCCAGCACAATAGCGGATCAAGAGACCCAGTACTTC. Translation gives CASTIADQETQYF.

Only a few counts were recorded for this clonotype. J is TRBJ2-3 and V is TRBV5-1; D uncertain. The length of the CDR3 is 11 residues. V gave up 4 bases and J gave up 7 bases, with 7 bases separating them. Per germline, CDR1 SGHRS and CDR2 YFSETQ. CDR3 coding DNA: TGCGCCAGCAGCCTGGCCAATACGCAGTATTTT. Amino acid sequence: CASSLANTQYF.

The CDR3 loop is CSASSGRISGNTIYF. Here the CDR3 DNA reads TGCAGTGCTAGTTCCGGGCGCATATCTGGAAACACCATATATTTT. This chain connects TRBV20-1 to TRBJ1-3; D not resolved. Germline V lookup: CDR1 DFQATT, CDR2 SNEGSKA (reference sequence). The V and J ends lost 3 bases and 1 base respectively, with 13 bases between them. The CDR3 is 15 amino acids.

This clonotype was seen only a few times. The chain is built from TRBV6-5 and TRBJ2-7; D not certain. Germline V lookup: CDR1 MNHEY, CDR2 SVGAGI. The germline V and J ends were trimmed by 2 bases and 5 bases, with 13 bases remaining between them. The CDR3 runs 14 residues. CDR3 nucleotide sequence: TGTGCCAGCAGTTACACGAGTCCGCCTAACGAGCAGTACTTC. It yields the protein CASSYTSPPNEQYF.

The gene calls are TRBV7-9 and TRBJ1-1; no definite D call. The CDR3 consists of 11 residues. Germline CDR1 is SEHNR and CDR2 is FQNEAQ (reference sequence). Trimming left V 5 bases short and J 11 bases short, with 12 bases between. CDR3 residues: CASSAGHGAFF. CDR3 sequence (DNA): TGTGCCAGCAGCGCGGGCCATGGGGCTTTCTTT.

The chain couples TRBV29-1 to TRBJ1-1; the D gene is possibly TRBD1 (5 bases). The ends were cut back, 6 bases at V and 4 bases at J, with 15 bases in the middle. Looked up from germline, CDR1 is SQVTM and CDR2 is ANQGSEA. The CDR3 has 13 residues. CDR3 in DNA: TGCAGCGTAAACGATTTAGGGACCACTGAAGCTTTCTTT. It specifies CSVNDLGTTEAFF.

This clonotype has only a few counts. This sequence joins TRBV7-2 and TRBJ2-7, with TRBD2 matching over 16 bases. The trim removed 3 bases at V and 6 bases at J, leaving 5 bases unmatched. CDR1 SGHTA and CDR2 FQGNSA come from the germline V gene. CDR3 length equals 16 residues. The CDR3 here is CASSFPGLAGGGEQYF. The CDR3 region has the DNA TGTGCCAGCAGCTTCCCGGGACTAGCGGGAGGGGGCGAGCAGTACTTC.

This clonotype was picked up a small number of times. The V gene is TRBV3-1, the J gene TRBJ2-7; 10 nucleotides align to TRBD1. The CDR3 runs to 15 residues. With 1 base clipped from V and 4 bases from J, the junction kept 4 bases outside the gene matches. Per germline, CDR1 LGHDT and CDR2 YNNKEL (reference sequence). This CDR3 reads CASSQGGQGGYEQYF. The CDR3 nucleotides are TGTGCCAGCAGCCAAGGAGGACAGGGGGGGTACGAGCAGTACTTC.

The chain links TRBV7-9 to TRBJ1-1; D might be TRBD1 (5 bases). Trimming left V 2 bases short and J 5 bases short, with 9 bases between. Germline V lookup: CDR1 SEHNR, CDR2 FQNEAQ (reference sequence). This CDR3 has 13 residues. As DNA, the CDR3 is TGTGCCAGCAGCTTAATTCAGGGAACTGAAGCTTTCTTT. It yields the protein CASSLIQGTEAFF.

The chain uses TRBV5-8 and TRBJ1-5; D perhaps matches TRBD1 (5 bases). CDR3 length: 15 amino acids. Germline CDR1 and CDR2: SGHTS and YDEGEE. The V and J ends lost 0 bases and 6 bases respectively, with 13 bases between them. The CDR3 region is CASSLVGGLGQPQHF. CDR3 in DNA: TGTGCCAGCAGCTTGGTTGGGGGGTTGGGTCAGCCCCAGCATTTT.